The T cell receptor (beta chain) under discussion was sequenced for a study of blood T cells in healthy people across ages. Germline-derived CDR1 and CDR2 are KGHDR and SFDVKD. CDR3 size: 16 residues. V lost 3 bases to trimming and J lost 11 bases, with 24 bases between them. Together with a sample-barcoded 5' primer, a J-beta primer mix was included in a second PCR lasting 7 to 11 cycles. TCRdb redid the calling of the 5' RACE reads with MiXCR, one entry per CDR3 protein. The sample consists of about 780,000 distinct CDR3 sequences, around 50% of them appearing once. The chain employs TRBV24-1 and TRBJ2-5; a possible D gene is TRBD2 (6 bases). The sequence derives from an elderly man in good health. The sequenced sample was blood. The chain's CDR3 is CATSDPLADHYNEQYF. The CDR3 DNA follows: TGTGCCACCAGTGATCCCTTAGCGGATCACTACAATGAGCAGTACTTC.